Sequencing of this T cell receptor beta chain was carried out in a study of T cell changes during pregnancy in multiple sclerosis. TCRdb's copy holds only in-frame clones and misses some; the assay was immunoSEQ multiplex PCR. Among some 54,000 clones listed, roughly 94% were seen once. Here the sequenced sample was CD8+ T cells from peripheral blood mononuclear cells, taken in the third trimester of pregnancy. The TCR comes from a female donor with multiple sclerosis, enrolled in a pregnancy study.

As DNA, the CDR3 is TGTGCCAGCAGTGACCCGTCTAGCGCGACCGGGGAGCTGTTTTTT. It yields the protein CASSDPSSATGELFF. This sequence joins TRBV6-4 and TRBJ2-2; tentative D call: TRBD2 (6 bases). CDR3 length: 15 residues. Trimming removed 2 bases at V and 5 bases at J, with 12 bases between. Germline CDR1 is MRHNA and CDR2 is SNTAGT.